These 30 T cell receptor beta chains originate from one sample sequenced in a study of vaccination effects on CD4 cells after COVID-19. Once cultured for approximately ten days, the cells underwent separation to obtain CD4+ T cells. Participants received two doses of either the BNT162b2 or mRNA-1273 vaccine. Generated by immunoSEQ multiplex PCR, the TCRdb table keeps only in-frame clones and is missing some. Of tens of thousands of clones in the sample, over 65% were seen once. Their target antigens are unknown. This specimen consisted of CD4+ T cells from PBMCs cultured without peptide, obtained after COVID-19 vaccination. These receptors were collected from a human donor who received a COVID-19 vaccine.

This chain links TRBV5-1 with TRBJ2-5; 7 bases fit TRBD2. V dropped 5 bases and J dropped 7; count of bases not matched to a gene: 2. The CDR3 runs 11 residues. Germline CDR1 SGHRS, CDR2 YFSETQ. The CDR3 region is CASRSGVTQYF. CDR3 DNA: TGCGCCAGCAGAAGCGGGGTGACCCAGTACTTC.

In nucleotides, the CDR3 is TGTGCCAGTAGTATAGTTCCGGGTATTAGCACAGATACGCAGTATTTT. Translated: CASSIVPGISTDTQYF. The chain carries TRBV19 and TRBJ2-3; D uncertain. The germline CDR1 and CDR2 sequences are LNHDA and SQIVND (reference sequence). CDR3 size: 16 residues. The ends were cut back, 1 base at V and 0 bases at J, with 11 bases in the middle.

This clone was picked up a small number of times. V is TRBV6-5 and J is TRBJ1-2, with a weak D call TRBD1 (6 bases). V shed 5 bases and J shed 0 bases, with 10 bases lying between them. This CDR3 has 14 residues. Per the germline V gene, CDR1 is MNHEY and CDR2 is SVGAGI. DNA for the CDR3: TGTGCCAGCAGTCGACAGGAGTCTAACTATGGCTACACCTTC. It codes for CASSRQESNYGYTF.

V is TRBV7-3 and J is TRBJ2-1; unclear D gene. The length of the CDR3 is 13 residues. Germline CDR1 reads SGHTA; CDR2 reads FQGTGA. V was cut by 5 bases and J by 4 bases, with 9 bases left in between. Written as DNA, the CDR3 is TGTGCCAGCAGCCCGGCCGGATACAATGAGCAGTTCTTC. Residues: CASSPAGYNEQFF.

The genes are TRBV29-1 and TRBJ1-6, with 9 bases that match TRBD1. Germline CDR1 is SQVTM and CDR2 is ANQGSEA. Trimming at V came to 5 bases and at J to 7 bases, leaving 6 bases not matched to a gene. CDR3 size: 14 residues. The CDR3 coding sequence is TGCAGCGTTCGGGGACAGGGCAAAAATTCACCCCTCCACTTT. As protein: CSVRGQGKNSPLHF.

This sequence joins TRBV6-5 and TRBJ1-3; D uncertain. V was shortened by 8 bases and J by 0 bases, with 11 bases between the two germline ends. The CDR3 loop spans 14 amino acids. Per the germline V gene, CDR1 is MNHEY and CDR2 is SVGAGI. CDR3 in amino acids: CASYRPGSGNTIYF. CDR3 DNA: TGTGCCAGCTACCGCCCGGGCTCTGGAAACACCATATATTTT.

This chain links TRBV10-3 with TRBJ1-1; no definite D call. This CDR3 spans 14 amino acids. The ends were cut back, 7 bases at V and 0 bases at J, with 12 bases in the middle. Germline CDR1 reads ENHRY; CDR2 reads SYGVKD. Here the CDR3 DNA reads TGTGCCATCACCGCAGGCAGCATGAACACTGAAGCTTTCTTT. This translates into CAITAGSMNTEAFF.

The chain has TRBV5-1 and TRBJ2-2; D is perhaps TRBD1 or TRBD2 (5 bases each). The CDR3 runs 16 residues. V gave up 0 bases and J gave up 0 bases, with 9 bases separating them. CDR1 is SGHRS and CDR2 is YFSETQ in the germline V gene. DNA of the CDR3: TGCGCCAGCAGCTTGGTGTCGGGACCGAACACCGGGGAGCTGTTTTTT. It translates to CASSLVSGPNTGELFF.

This rearrangement joins TRBV3-1 (or the pseudogene TRBV3-2) to TRBJ1-3; D is uncertain. Germline CDR1 LGHDT, CDR2 YNNKEL (reference sequence). The CDR3 runs 14 residues. With 8 bases removed from V and 0 bases from J, the gap between germline ends came to 11 bases. The CDR3 loop reads CASRESISGNTIYF. CDR3 coding DNA: TGTGCCAGCCGGGAGTCAATCTCTGGAAACACCATATATTTT.

The chain combines TRBV28 with TRBJ2-7, with D perhaps matching TRBD2 (5 bases). Looked up from germline, CDR1 is MDHEN and CDR2 is SYDVKM. V gave up 8 bases and J gave up 4 bases, with 15 bases separating them. This CDR3 has 13 residues. The CDR3, as DNA: TGTGCCAGCGGACCGCCGGGGATGTACGAGCAGTACGTC. The encoded protein is CASGPPGMYEQYV.

This clone has just a few counts. The chain uses TRBV12-3 or TRBV12-4 and TRBJ1-6; D unresolved. The CDR3 has 13 residues. Trimming pared 7 bases from V and 7 bases from J, leaving 11 bases between. The CDR3 nucleotides read TGTGCCAGCACTCGGGTGTTCAATTCACCCCTCCACTTT. Amino acid sequence: CASTRVFNSPLHF.

This chain links TRBV7-3 with TRBJ2-2, with D perhaps TRBD1 (5 bases). From germline, CDR1 is SGHTA and CDR2 FQGTGA. The CDR3 runs 13 residues. Trimming pared 6 bases from V and 7 bases from J, leaving 12 bases between. The CDR3 nucleotides are TGTGCCAGCAGATCGTCCAGGGACGGGGAGCTGTTTTTT. This gives the protein CASRSSRDGELFF.

The chain couples TRBV6-4 to TRBJ2-2; D gene unclear. Germline V gene data show CDR1 as MRHNA and CDR2 as SNTAGT. V gave up 3 bases and J gave up 1 base, with 6 bases separating them. This CDR3 comprises 14 residues. CDR3 nucleotide sequence: TGTGCCAGCAGTGATCAAGGGAACACCGGGGAGCTGTTTTTT. Its protein product is CASSDQGNTGELFF.

V and J are TRBV19 and TRBJ1-2, with TRBD1 identical over 7 bases. The CDR3 has 15 amino acids. Germline V CDR1 and CDR2: LNHDA, SQIVND (reference sequence). V lost 6 bases, J lost 4 bases, and 11 bases stayed unmatched. The CDR3 sequence is CASSRNRDRSYGYTF. In nucleotides, the CDR3 is TGTGCCAGTAGCCGTAACCGGGACAGAAGCTATGGCTACACCTTC.

V and J are TRBV11-3 and TRBJ2-5; possibly TRBD2 for D (5 bases). CDR1 and CDR2 from the germline V gene are SGHNT and YENEEA. The CDR3 has 15 residues. Trimming shortened V by 2 bases and J by 1 base, and 11 bases separated the two germline ends. The CDR3, as DNA: TGTGCCAGCAGCTTATATGCCGGACTCCAAGAGACCCAGTACTTC. Its translation: CASSLYAGLQETQYF.

This chain links TRBV14 with TRBJ2-6; D gene ambiguous. The CDR3 is made up of 16 amino acids. V was shortened by 1 base and J by 1 base, with 8 bases between the two germline ends. CDR1 is SGHDN, CDR2 FVKESK, per germline. The CDR3 nucleotides are TGTGCCAGCAGCCAAGCGCTTGGGTCTGGGGCCAACGTCCTGACTTTC. Residues: CASSQALGSGANVLTF.

This chain connects TRBV11-2 to TRBJ2-3, with 10 bases identical to TRBD2. The length of the CDR3 is 18 residues. Trimming cost V 3 bases and J 2 bases; bases outside gene matches: 11. Germline CDR1 reads SGHAT; CDR2 reads FQNNGV. DNA of the CDR3: TGTGCCAGCAGCTTGTTAAGGTCTAGCGGGGGCAACACAGATACGCAGTATTTT. Translation: CASSLLRSSGGNTDTQYF.

This clone was detected only a few times. The J gene is TRBJ1-1, the V gene TRBV7-2, with D tentatively TRBD1 (6 bases). The germline CDR1 and CDR2 sequences are SGHTA and FQGNSA. V was shortened by 5 bases and J by 6 bases, with 16 bases between the two germline ends. The CDR3 sequence is 14 residues long. In nucleotides, the CDR3 is TGTGCCAGCAGCAACCAACAGGGAAGGGCTGAAGCTTTCTTT. The encoded protein is CASSNQQGRAEAFF. The whole variable domain, remainder taken from reference TRBV7-2 and TRBJ1-1, is GAGVSQSPSNKVTEKGKDVELRCDPISGHTALYWYRQSLGQGLEFLIYFQGNSAPDKSGLPSDRFSAERTGGSVSTLTIQRTQQEDSAVYLCASSNQQGRAEAFFGQGTRLTVV.

In this sample, this clone turned up a few times. The J gene is TRBJ1-1, the V gene TRBV7-2; perhaps TRBD1 as D (5 bases). The V gene lost 0 bases and the J gene lost 2 bases, with 7 bases spanning the gap. In germline, CDR1 is SGHTA, CDR2 FQGNSA. This CDR3 is 14 amino acids long. CDR3 sequence reads: CASSLAGVNTEAFF. CDR3 nucleotide sequence: TGTGCCAGCAGCTTAGCGGGGGTTAACACTGAAGCTTTCTTT.

The chain is built from TRBV6-1 and TRBJ1-2; 9 bases are shared with TRBD1. The CDR3 is 16 amino acids. After removal of 2 bases from V and 4 bases from J, the junction contained 8 bases not matched to a gene. CDR1 and CDR2 from the germline V gene are MNHNS and SASEGT. CDR3 DNA: TGTGCCAGCAGTGAATTGGGGACAGGGCCAACCTATGGCTACACCTTC. Translating gives CASSELGTGPTYGYTF.

The CDR3 spells CASANWGGVSEKLFF. In DNA form, the CDR3 reads TGCGCCAGCGCGAATTGGGGGGGGGTATCTGAAAAACTGTTTTTT. V gene TRBV4-3 combines with J gene TRBJ1-4; weak D call: TRBD1 (5 bases). V dropped 8 bases and J dropped 7 bases, with 20 bases sitting between them. The CDR3 length is 15 residues. Germline CDR1 LGHNA, CDR2 YSLEER.

The chain carries TRBV19 and TRBJ2-3; D is perhaps TRBD1 (6 bases). CDR3 length: 14 residues. The V end lost 10 bases, the J end lost 3 bases, and 17 bases lay between the germline ends. Germline values: CDR1 LNHDA, CDR2 SQIVND (reference sequence). The CDR3 bases are TGTGCCACCCTTGTCCAGGGGTCAACAGATACGCAGTATTTT. This sequence encodes CATLVQGSTDTQYF.

The rearrangement joins TRBV30 to TRBJ1-3; D perhaps matches TRBD1 (6 bases). This CDR3 is built from 15 residues. Germline CDR1 GTSNPN, CDR2 SVGIG (reference sequence). V lost 2 bases, J lost 1 base, and 12 bases lay in between. The CDR3 reads CAWSPQGASGNTIYF. Written as DNA, the CDR3 is TGTGCCTGGAGTCCACAGGGAGCTTCTGGAAACACCATATATTTT.

The V gene is TRBV28, the J gene TRBJ2-2, with D perhaps TRBD1 or TRBD2 (5 bases each). This CDR3 comprises 14 residues. V dropped 8 bases and J dropped 7 bases, with 17 bases sitting between them. Germline CDR1 MDHEN, CDR2 SYDVKM. The CDR3 DNA reads as TGTGCCAGCCTGCCGGGACCGCTTAGCGGGGAGCTGTTTTTT. This encodes CASLPGPLSGELFF. Filled out from reference TRBV28 and TRBJ2-2, the complete variable domain reads DVKVTQSSRYLVKRTGEKVFLECVQDMDHENMFWYRQDPGLGLRLIYFSYDVKMKEKGDIPEGYSVSREKKERFSLILESASTNQTSMYLCASLPGPLSGELFFGEGSRLTVL.

V gene TRBV12-3 or TRBV12-4 combines with J gene TRBJ1-2; D may be TRBD1 (5 bases). The CDR3 covers 12 residues. Deletions cut 6 bases from V and 4 bases from J, with 9 bases between. CDR3 sequence (DNA): TGTGCCAGCAGGAGACAGCGCTATGGCTACACCTTC. Amino acids: CASRRQRYGYTF.

This clone has a handful of counts. This chain connects TRBV6-5 to TRBJ2-2; D gene uncertain. Trimming removed 0 bases from V and 4 bases from J, with 12 bases in between. The CDR3 has 16 residues. Germline lookup yields CDR1 MNHEY and CDR2 SVGAGI. The CDR3 DNA sequence: TGTGCCAGCAGTTACTCGACGCTAGAGTTCACCGGGGAGCTGTTTTTT. This encodes CASSYSTLEFTGELFF.

This clone showed up just once. The rearrangement uses TRBV9 and TRBJ1-4, with D perhaps TRBD1 (6 bases). Trimming shortened V by 4 bases and J by 3 bases, and 28 bases separated the two germline ends. Germline CDR1 and CDR2: SGDLS and YYNGEE. The CDR3 extends over 20 amino acids. CDR3 sequence reads: CASSSGRGDTKGVANEKLFF. CDR3 nucleotide sequence: TGTGCCAGCAGCTCCGGTAGAGGGGATACCAAGGGGGTAGCTAATGAAAAACTGTTTTTT.

The V call is TRBV9, the J call TRBJ2-7; D is uncertain. Germline V gene data show CDR1 as SGDLS and CDR2 as YYNGEE. With 0 bases removed from V and 2 bases from J, the gap between germline ends came to 12 bases. The CDR3 totals 15 residues. The CDR3 spells CASSVGSRLAYEQYV. CDR3 DNA sequence: TGTGCCAGCAGCGTAGGGAGTAGGCTGGCCTACGAGCAGTACGTC.

This clone was counted between two and nine times. V is TRBV19 and J is TRBJ1-4, with TRBD1 as a possible D gene (5 bases). The germline V gene has CDR1 LNHDA and CDR2 SQIVND (reference sequence). This CDR3 is built from 12 residues. Trimming cost V 6 bases and J 10 bases, with 12 bases left between them. CDR3 in amino acids: CASREPGGKLFF. CDR3 DNA: TGTGCCAGTAGGGAACCGGGGGGAAAACTGTTTTTT.

CDR3 protein: CASSLGQVETQYF. CDR3 coding DNA: TGTGCCAGCAGCTTGGGACAGGTAGAGACCCAGTACTTC. This chain links TRBV7-3 with TRBJ2-5; 8 positions agree with TRBD1. This CDR3 is 13 amino acids long. With V trimmed by 3 bases and J by 4 bases, 1 base remained unmatched. The germline CDR1 and CDR2 sequences are SGHTA and FQGTGA.